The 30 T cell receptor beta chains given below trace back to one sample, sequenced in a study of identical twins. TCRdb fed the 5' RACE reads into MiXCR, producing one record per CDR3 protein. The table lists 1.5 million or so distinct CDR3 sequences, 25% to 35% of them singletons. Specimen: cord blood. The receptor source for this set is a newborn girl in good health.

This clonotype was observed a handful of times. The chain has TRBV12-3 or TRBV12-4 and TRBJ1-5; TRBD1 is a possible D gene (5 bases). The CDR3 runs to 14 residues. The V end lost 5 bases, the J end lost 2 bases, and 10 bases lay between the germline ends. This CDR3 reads CASSIRDGNQPQHF. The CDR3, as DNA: TGTGCCAGCAGTATCCGGGACGGCAATCAGCCCCAGCATTTT.

The CDR3 loop is CASTPDRGDNEQFF. CDR3 in DNA: TGCGCCAGCACCCCAGACAGGGGGGACAATGAGCAGTTCTTC. The V gene is TRBV5-1, the J gene TRBJ2-1, with 9 bases that match TRBD1. J gave up 5 bases and V 6 bases, and 6 bases lay outside the gene matches. CDR1 is SGHRS, CDR2 YFSETQ, per germline. CDR3 length: 14 amino acids.

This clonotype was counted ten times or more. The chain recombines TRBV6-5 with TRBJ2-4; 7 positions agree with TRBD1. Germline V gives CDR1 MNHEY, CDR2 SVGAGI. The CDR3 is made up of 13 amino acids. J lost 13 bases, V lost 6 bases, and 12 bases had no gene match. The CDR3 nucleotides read TGTGCCAGCAGCCGAAACCGGGACAGAGGGCAGTACTTC. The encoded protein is CASSRNRDRGQYF.

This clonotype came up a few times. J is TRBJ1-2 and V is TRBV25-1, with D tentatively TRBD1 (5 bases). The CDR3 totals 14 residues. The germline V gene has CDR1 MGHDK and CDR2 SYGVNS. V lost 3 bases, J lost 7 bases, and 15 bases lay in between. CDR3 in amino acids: CASSDSVGRGGYTF. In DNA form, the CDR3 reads TGTGCCAGCAGTGACTCGGTGGGACGGGGTGGCTACACCTTC.

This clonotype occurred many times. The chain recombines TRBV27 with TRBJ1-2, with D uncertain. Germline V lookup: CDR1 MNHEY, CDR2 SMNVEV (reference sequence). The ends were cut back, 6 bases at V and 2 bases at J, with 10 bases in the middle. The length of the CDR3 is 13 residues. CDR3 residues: CASSLNGNYGYTF. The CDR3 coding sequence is TGTGCCAGCAGCTTAAATGGGAACTATGGCTACACCTTC.

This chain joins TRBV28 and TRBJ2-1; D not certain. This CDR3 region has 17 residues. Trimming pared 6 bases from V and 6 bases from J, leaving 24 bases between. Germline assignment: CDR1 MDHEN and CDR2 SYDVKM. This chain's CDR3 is CASRVPTLGLWGNEQFF. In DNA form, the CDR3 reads TGTGCCAGCAGAGTACCGACCCTAGGGTTATGGGGCAATGAGCAGTTCTTC.

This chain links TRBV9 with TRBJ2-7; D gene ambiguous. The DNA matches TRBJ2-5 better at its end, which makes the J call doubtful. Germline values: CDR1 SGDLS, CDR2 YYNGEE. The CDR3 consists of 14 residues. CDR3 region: CASSVGRWKETQYF. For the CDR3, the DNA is TGTGCCAGCAGCGTAGGACGGTGGAAAGAGACCCAGTACTTC.

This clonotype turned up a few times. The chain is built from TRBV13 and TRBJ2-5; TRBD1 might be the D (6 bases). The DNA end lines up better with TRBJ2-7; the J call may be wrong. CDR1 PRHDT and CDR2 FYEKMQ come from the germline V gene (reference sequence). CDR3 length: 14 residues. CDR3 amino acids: CASSLDRAPYEQYF. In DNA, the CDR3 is TGTGCCAGCAGCTTAGACAGGGCCCCCTACGAGCAGTACTTC.

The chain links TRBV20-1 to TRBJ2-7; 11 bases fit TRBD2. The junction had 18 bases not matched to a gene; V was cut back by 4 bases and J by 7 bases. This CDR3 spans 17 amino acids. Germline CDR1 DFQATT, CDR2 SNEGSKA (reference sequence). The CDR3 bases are TGCAGTGCTATTGCCCATCTAGCGGGAGGTCCCCCTAATGAGCAGTACTTC. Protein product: CSAIAHLAGGPPNEQYF.

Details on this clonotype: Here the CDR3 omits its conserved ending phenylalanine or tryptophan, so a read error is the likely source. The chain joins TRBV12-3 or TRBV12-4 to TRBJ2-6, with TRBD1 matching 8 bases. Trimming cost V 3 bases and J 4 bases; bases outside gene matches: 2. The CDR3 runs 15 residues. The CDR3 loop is CASSFRGHGANVLTV. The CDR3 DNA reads TGTGCCAGCAGTTTCAGGGGGCACGGGGCCAACGTCCTGACTGTC.

For the CDR3, the DNA is TGTGCCACCAGTGATTTCGGCAGGGGTCTCTCCTACGAGCAGTTCTTC. Protein product: CATSDFGRGLSYEQFF. V usage is TRBV24-1 and J usage is TRBJ2-1; D possibly corresponds to TRBD1 (6 bases). Germline V lookup: CDR1 KGHDR, CDR2 SFDVKD. The CDR3 covers 16 residues. The germline V and J ends were trimmed by 1 base and 10 bases, with 19 bases remaining between them.

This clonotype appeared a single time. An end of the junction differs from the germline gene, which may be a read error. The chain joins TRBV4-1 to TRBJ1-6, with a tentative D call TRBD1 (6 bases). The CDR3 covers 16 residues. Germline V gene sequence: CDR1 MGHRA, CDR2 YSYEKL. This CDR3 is CASSHLQGELNSPPHF. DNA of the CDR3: TGCGCCAGCAGCCACCTACAGGGAGAACTCAATTCACCCCCCCACTTT.

CDR3 protein: CASSRQGDPSSGNTIYF. DNA of the CDR3: TGTGCCAGCAGCAGGCAAGGGGACCCTAGCTCTGGAAACACCATATATTTT. The rearrangement links TRBV3-1 to TRBJ1-3; TRBD1 is a possible D gene (5 bases). The V and J ends lost 5 bases and 0 bases respectively, with 17 bases between them. Germline V gene data show CDR1 as LGHDT and CDR2 as YNNKEL (reference sequence). The CDR3 has 17 residues.

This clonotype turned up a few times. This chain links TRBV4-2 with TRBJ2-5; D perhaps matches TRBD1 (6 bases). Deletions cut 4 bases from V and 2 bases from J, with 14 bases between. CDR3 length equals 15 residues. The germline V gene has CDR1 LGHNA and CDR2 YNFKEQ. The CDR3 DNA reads TGTGCCAGCAGCCGCCACGGGACACTACAAGAGACCCAGTACTTC. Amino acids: CASSRHGTLQETQYF.

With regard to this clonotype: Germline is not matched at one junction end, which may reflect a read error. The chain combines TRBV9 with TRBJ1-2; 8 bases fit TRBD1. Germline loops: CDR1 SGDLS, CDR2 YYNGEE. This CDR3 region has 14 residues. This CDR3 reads CVSSVNRGNYGYTF. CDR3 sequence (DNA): TGTGTCAGCAGCGTCAACAGGGGGAACTATGGCTACACCTTC.

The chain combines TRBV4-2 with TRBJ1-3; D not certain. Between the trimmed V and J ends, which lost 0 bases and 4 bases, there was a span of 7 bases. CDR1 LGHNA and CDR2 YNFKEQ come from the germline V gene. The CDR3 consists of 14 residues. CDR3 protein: CASSQDPLGNTIYF. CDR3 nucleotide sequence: TGTGCCAGCAGCCAAGATCCCCTGGGAAACACCATATATTTT.

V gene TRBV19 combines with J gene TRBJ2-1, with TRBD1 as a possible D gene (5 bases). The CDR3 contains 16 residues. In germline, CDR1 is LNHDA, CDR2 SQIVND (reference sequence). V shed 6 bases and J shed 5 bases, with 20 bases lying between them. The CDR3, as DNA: TGTGCCAGTAGCCTCCGACAGACCCAGCGCAACAATGAGCAGTTCTTC. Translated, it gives CASSLRQTQRNNEQFF.

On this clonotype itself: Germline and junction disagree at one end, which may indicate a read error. The CDR3: CASSLVGQLQHF. Written as DNA, the CDR3 is TGTGCCAGCAGCTTAGTGGGTCAGCTCCAGCATTTT. The J gene is TRBJ1-5, the V gene TRBV7-2, with D hard to call. This CDR3 is built from 12 residues. CDR1 is SGHTA and CDR2 is FQGNSA in the germline V gene.

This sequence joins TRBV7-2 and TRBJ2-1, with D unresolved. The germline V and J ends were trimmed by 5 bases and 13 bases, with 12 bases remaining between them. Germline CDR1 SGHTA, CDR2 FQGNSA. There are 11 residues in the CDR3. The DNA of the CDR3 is TGTGCCAGCAGCGCTAGGGTTAGCCAGTTCTTC. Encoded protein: CASSARVSQFF.

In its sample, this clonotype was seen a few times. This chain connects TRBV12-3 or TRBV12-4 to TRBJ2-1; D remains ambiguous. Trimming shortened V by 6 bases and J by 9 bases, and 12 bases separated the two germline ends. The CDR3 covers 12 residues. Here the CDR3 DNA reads TGTGCCAGCAGCCCCGGACGGGTTGAGCAGTTCTTC. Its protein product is CASSPGRVEQFF.

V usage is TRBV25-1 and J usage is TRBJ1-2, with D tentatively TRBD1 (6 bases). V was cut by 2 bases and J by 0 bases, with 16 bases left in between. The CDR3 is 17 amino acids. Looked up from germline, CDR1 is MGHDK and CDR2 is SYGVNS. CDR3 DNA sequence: TGTGCCAGCAGTGAACCGAAGGGGGTACCGTCTAACTATGGCTACACCTTC. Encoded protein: CASSEPKGVPSNYGYTF.

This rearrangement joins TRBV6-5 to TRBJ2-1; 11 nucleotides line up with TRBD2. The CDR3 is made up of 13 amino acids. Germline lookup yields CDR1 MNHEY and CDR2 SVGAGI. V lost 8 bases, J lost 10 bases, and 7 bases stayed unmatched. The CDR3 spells CASRTSGRYEQFF. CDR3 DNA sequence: TGTGCCAGCCGTACTAGCGGGAGATACGAGCAGTTCTTC.

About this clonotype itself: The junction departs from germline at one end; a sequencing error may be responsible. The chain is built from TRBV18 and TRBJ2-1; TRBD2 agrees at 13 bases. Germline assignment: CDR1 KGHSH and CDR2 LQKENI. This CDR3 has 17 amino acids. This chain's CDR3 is CAGSPGLAGISYNEQFF. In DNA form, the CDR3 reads TGTGCCGGCTCACCGGGACTAGCGGGAATCTCCTACAATGAGCAGTTCTTC.

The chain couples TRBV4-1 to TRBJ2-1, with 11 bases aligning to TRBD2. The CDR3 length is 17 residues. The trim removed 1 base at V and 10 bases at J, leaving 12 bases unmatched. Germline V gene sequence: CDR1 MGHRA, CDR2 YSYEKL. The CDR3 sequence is CASSQGGTSGLSYEQFF. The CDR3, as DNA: TGCGCCAGCAGCCAAGGAGGGACTAGCGGCTTATCCTACGAGCAGTTCTTC.

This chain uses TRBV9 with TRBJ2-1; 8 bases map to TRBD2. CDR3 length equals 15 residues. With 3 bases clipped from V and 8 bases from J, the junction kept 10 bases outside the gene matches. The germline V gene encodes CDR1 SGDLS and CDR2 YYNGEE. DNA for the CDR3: TGTGCCAGCAGCGCCGGGACTAGGGCGGGCGATGAGCAGTTCTTC. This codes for CASSAGTRAGDEQFF. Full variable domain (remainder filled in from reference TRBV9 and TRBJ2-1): DSGVTQTPKHLITATGQRVTLRCSPRSGDLSVYWYQQSLDQGLQFLIQYYNGEERAKGNILERFSAQQFPDLHSELNLSSLELGDSALYFCASSAGTRAGDEQFFGPGTRLTVL.

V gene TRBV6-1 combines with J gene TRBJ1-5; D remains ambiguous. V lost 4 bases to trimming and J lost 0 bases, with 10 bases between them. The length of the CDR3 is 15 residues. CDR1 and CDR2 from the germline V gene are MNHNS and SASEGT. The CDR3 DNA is TGTGCCAGCAGTGCTGCGAGTTATAGCAATCAGCCCCAGCATTTT. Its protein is CASSAASYSNQPQHF.

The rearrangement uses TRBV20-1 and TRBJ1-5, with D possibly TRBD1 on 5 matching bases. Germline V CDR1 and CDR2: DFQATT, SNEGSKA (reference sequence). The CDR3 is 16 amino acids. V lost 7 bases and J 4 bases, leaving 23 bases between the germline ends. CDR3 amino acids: CSVAAGVPRANQPQHF. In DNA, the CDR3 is TGCAGTGTGGCCGCGGGGGTCCCCAGGGCTAATCAGCCCCAGCATTTT.

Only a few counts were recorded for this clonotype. The CDR3 loop is CASSLALRRWDSQFPNYGYTF. The CDR3 coding sequence is TGTGCCAGCAGTTTAGCGCTAAGGAGGTGGGACAGTCAGTTCCCTAACTATGGCTACACCTTC. V usage is TRBV12-3 or TRBV12-4 and J usage is TRBJ1-2, with 7 positions matching TRBD1. The CDR3 runs to 21 residues. V was pared by 0 bases and J by 0 bases, with 19 bases of the junction left unmatched.

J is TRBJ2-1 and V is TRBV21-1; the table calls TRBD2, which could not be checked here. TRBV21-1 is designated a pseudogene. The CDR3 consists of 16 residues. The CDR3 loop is CASGIELAGGNNEQFF. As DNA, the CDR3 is TGTGCCAGCGGCATAGAACTAGCGGGAGGAAACAATGAGCAGTTCTTC.

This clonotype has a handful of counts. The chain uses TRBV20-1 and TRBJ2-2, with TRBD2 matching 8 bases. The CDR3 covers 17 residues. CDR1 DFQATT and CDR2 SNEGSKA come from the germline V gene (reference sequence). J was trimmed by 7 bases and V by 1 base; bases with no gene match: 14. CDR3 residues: CSARGTGGTRSIGELFF. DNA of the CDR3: TGCAGTGCTAGAGGGACTGGAGGGACTAGATCAATCGGGGAGCTGTTTTTT.